These 26 T cell receptor beta chains share one sample of origin, sequenced in a study of monozygotic twins with inflammatory bowel disease. Using the 5' RACE reads, TCRdb records one entry per CDR3 protein without DNA. The repertoire table contains approximately 400,000 distinct CDR3 sequences. Sample: blood. Receptors originate from a human donor with ulcerative colitis or Crohn's disease, or a healthy co-twin of an affected twin (not recorded which).

V usage is TRBV3-1 and J usage is TRBJ2-3; TCRdb reports TRBD1, a call that lacks DNA to check it against. Looked up from germline, CDR1 is LGHDT and CDR2 is YNNKEL (reference sequence). The CDR3 is 16 residues long. CDR3 protein: CASSQSDTVLTDTQYF.

The chain uses TRBV29-1 and TRBJ1-4. Germline CDR1 reads SQVTM; CDR2 reads ANQGSEA. The CDR3 runs to 11 residues. The CDR3 spells CSVKTNEKLFF.

The chain combines TRBV7-2 with TRBJ2-5. The CDR3 is 13 amino acids. CDR1 is SGHTA and CDR2 is FQGNSA in the germline V gene. The CDR3 reads CASSRGVQETQYF.

This chain connects TRBV5-4 to TRBJ2-5; checking the TCRdb D call of TRBD1 is not possible without DNA. The CDR3 consists of 17 residues. Germline V lookup: CDR1 SGHNT, CDR2 YYREEE (reference sequence). The CDR3 spells CASSFPGLGLGRETQYF.

The rearrangement uses TRBV6-5 and TRBJ1-3. The CDR3 totals 14 residues. The germline V gene has CDR1 MNHEY and CDR2 SVGAGI. The CDR3 sequence is CASSSGGSRRAIYF.

This sequence joins TRBV6-2 or TRBV6-3 and TRBJ1-6. CDR3 length: 12 amino acids. Germline loops: CDR1 MNHEY, CDR2 SVGEGT. The CDR3 spells CASSLPPSALHF.

The chain has TRBV4-1 and TRBJ2-5. The CDR3 spans 15 residues. The germline V gene has CDR1 MGHRA and CDR2 YSYEKL. This CDR3 reads CASSQDKWNSETQYF.

The gene calls are TRBV5-4 and TRBJ2-3; the TRBD2 assignment by TCRdb is unverifiable without DNA. There are 17 residues in the CDR3. The germline V gene has CDR1 SGHNT and CDR2 YYREEE (reference sequence). This CDR3 is CASTIGASGGGRDTQYF.

V and J are TRBV5-1 and TRBJ2-7; no DNA is available, so the TRBD2 call from TCRdb remains unchecked. This CDR3 is 14 amino acids long. From germline, CDR1 is SGHRS and CDR2 YFSETQ. This CDR3 reads CASRDTAGGYEQYF.

The rearrangement uses TRBV12-3 or TRBV12-4 and TRBJ1-4; there is no DNA to check the TCRdb D call of TRBD1. This CDR3 is built from 15 residues. This CDR3 is CASSPPGIFGEKLFF.

This chain uses TRBV28 with TRBJ2-2; TCRdb calls TRBD1, which cannot be checked without DNA. CDR1 is MDHEN and CDR2 is SYDVKM in the germline V gene. This CDR3 has 11 amino acids. CDR3 sequence: CASRGNGELFF.

This chain joins TRBV12-3 or TRBV12-4 and TRBJ2-5; the D call from TCRdb, TRBD2, cannot be confirmed without DNA. The CDR3 extends over 13 amino acids. This chain's CDR3 is CASSPVTSVPQYF.

The rearrangement uses TRBV12-3 or TRBV12-4 and TRBJ2-5; with no DNA, the TCRdb D assignment of TRBD1 cannot be verified. The CDR3 extends over 14 amino acids. CDR3 sequence: CASSPQAGAETQYF.

The rearrangement uses TRBV7-9 and TRBJ2-5; the D gene TCRdb calls, TRBD2, cannot be checked with no DNA. This CDR3 contains 12 residues. Germline V gene lookup returns CDR1 SEHNR and CDR2 FQNEAQ (reference sequence). The CDR3: CASSLDLPTQFF.

The V and J genes are TRBV10-3 and TRBJ2-3. The CDR3 covers 11 residues. Germline CDR1 ENHRY, CDR2 SYGVKD. The CDR3 sequence: CAIRVGDTQYF.

V usage is TRBV7-9 and J usage is TRBJ2-7; TCRdb names TRBD2, which stays unverified in the absence of DNA. CDR1 and CDR2 from the germline V gene are SEHNR and FQNEAQ (reference sequence). The CDR3 loop spans 13 amino acids. The CDR3 sequence is CASSLSSLNEQYF.

This chain links TRBV5-1 with TRBJ2-3; the D gene TCRdb calls, TRBD2, cannot be checked with no DNA. The CDR3 totals 17 residues. Germline loops: CDR1 SGHRS, CDR2 YFSETQ. CDR3 residues: CASSFGTAVEGTDTQYF.

The chain employs TRBV6-2 or TRBV6-3 and TRBJ2-7; the D call from TCRdb, TRBD1, cannot be confirmed without DNA. The CDR3 has 14 residues. Per the germline V gene, CDR1 is MNHEY and CDR2 is SVGEGT. CDR3 loop: CASSKPGGNNEQYF.

The chain recombines TRBV3-1 with TRBJ2-4; TCRdb returns TRBD1, unconfirmable since there is no DNA. This CDR3 region has 14 residues. Germline-derived CDR1 and CDR2 are LGHDT and YNNKEL (reference sequence). The CDR3 reads CASSPTGFKDIQYF.

V and J are TRBV9 and TRBJ2-1. The germline V gene has CDR1 SGDLS and CDR2 YYNGEE. This CDR3 spans 11 amino acids. CDR3 region: CASNPSNEQFF.

This chain uses TRBV12-3 or TRBV12-4 with TRBJ1-1; TCRdb indicates TRBD1, and absent DNA this call remains unverified. The CDR3 sequence is 13 residues long. The CDR3 sequence: CASSFTGGREAFF.

This chain connects TRBV7-9 to TRBJ1-1; TCRdb designates TRBD1, a call that cannot be tested without DNA. Per germline, CDR1 SEHNR and CDR2 FQNEAQ (reference sequence). The CDR3 is 12 residues long. The CDR3 sequence: CASSRQGVQAFF.

V is TRBV28 and J is TRBJ1-1. CDR1 and CDR2 (germline): MDHEN, SYDVKM. The CDR3 is made up of 12 amino acids. CDR3 amino acids: CASSLFESSAFF.

The CDR3 reads CAWSGTRSPLHF. The V and J genes are TRBV30 and TRBJ1-6. Germline loops: CDR1 GTSNPN, CDR2 SVGIG (reference sequence). The CDR3 loop spans 12 amino acids.

This chain uses TRBV28 with TRBJ2-5; TCRdb proposes TRBD2, but this gene call is untestable without DNA. Germline V gene data show CDR1 as MDHEN and CDR2 as SYDVKM. The CDR3 is 15 amino acids. The CDR3 region is CASSGIAGTQETQYF.

This chain uses TRBV5-1 with TRBJ2-2; TCRdb indicates TRBD2, and absent DNA this call remains unverified. Looked up from germline, CDR1 is SGHRS and CDR2 is YFSETQ. CDR3 length: 14 residues. The CDR3: CASRAGPTTGELFF.